A single sample is the source of the 7 T cell receptor beta chains below, sequenced in a study of cytomegalovirus exposure and HLA in healthy donors. PCR primers comprised 60 Vbeta and 13 Jbeta primers. The table came from immunoSEQ multiplex PCR; TCRdb's copy has only in-frame clones and leaves some out. This sample has 150,000 to 250,000 clones, with about four fifths found just once. The sequenced material came from PBMCs. Receptors were obtained from a girl under 18 in good health and CMV-seropositive.

Of note for this clone: This sample includes further DNA sequences coding for the same CDR3. V and J are TRBV5-4 and TRBJ2-7; D gene uncertain. Germline V CDR1 and CDR2: SGHNT, YYREEE (reference sequence). V was clipped by 2 bases and J by 1 base, with 7 bases between them. The CDR3 covers 13 residues. The CDR3 DNA sequence: TGTGCCAGCAGCTTAGCCGGTTCCTACGAGCAGTACTTC. It yields the protein CASSLAGSYEQYF. The variable domain in full, with the rest retrieved from reference TRBV5-4 and TRBJ2-7, is ETGVTQSPTHLIKTRGQQVTLRCSSQSGHNTVSWYQQALGQGPQFIFQYYREEENGRGNFPPRFSGLQFPNYSSELNVNALELDDSALYLCASSLAGSYEQYFGPGTRLTVT.

The rearrangement uses TRBV6-1 and TRBJ1-6; D is perhaps TRBD1 (5 bases). CDR1 is MNHNS and CDR2 is SASEGT in the germline V gene. V was pared by 5 bases and J by 7 bases, with 12 bases between. CDR3 length: 14 residues. CDR3 region: CASSMEGNNSPLHF. CDR3 DNA sequence: TGTGCCAGCAGTATGGAGGGGAACAATTCACCCCTCCACTTT.

The chain joins TRBV4-1 to TRBJ2-7, with 11 bases identical to TRBD2. CDR3 size: 17 residues. Germline-derived CDR1 and CDR2 are MGHRA and YSYEKL. V trimming: 0 bases; J trimming: 5 bases; junction bases outside the gene matches: 9. The CDR3 coding sequence is TGCGCCAGCAGCCAAGATCGTAGCGGGGGGGCCATCCACGAGCAGTACTTC. Its protein product is CASSQDRSGGAIHEQYF.

This clone is a singleton in its sample. CDR3: CASSFRGDQPQHF. The CDR3 nucleotides are TGTGCCAGCAGCTTTCGGGGGGATCAGCCCCAGCATTTT. This sequence joins TRBV7-2 and TRBJ1-5, with D tentatively TRBD1 (5 bases). The germline CDR1 and CDR2 sequences are SGHTA and FQGNSA. The CDR3 sequence is 13 residues long. V lost 3 bases, J lost 5 bases, and 8 bases lay in between.

The chain employs TRBV6-1 and TRBJ1-2, with TRBD1 matching over 8 bases. The germline gives CDR1 MNHNS, CDR2 SASEGT. The CDR3 loop spans 14 amino acids. Trimming at V came to 5 bases and at J to 7 bases, leaving 9 bases not matched to a gene. The CDR3 loop is CASSPRTGSRGYTF. In DNA form, the CDR3 reads TGTGCCAGCAGTCCGAGGACAGGGTCGCGTGGCTACACCTTC.

The V gene is TRBV5-1, the J gene TRBJ2-5, with 8 positions matching TRBD2. Losses at the gene ends were 4 bases for V and 3 bases for J; bases not matched to a gene: 5. CDR3 length: 14 residues. Germline V lookup: CDR1 SGHRS, CDR2 YFSETQ. CDR3 DNA: TGCGCCAGCAGCCCGGGACTAGGGGAAGAGACCCAGTACTTC. This encodes CASSPGLGEETQYF.

This clone was counted once. V gene TRBV27 combines with J gene TRBJ2-1; the match to TRBD2 covers 10 bases. The V gene's germline CDR1 is MNHEY and CDR2 SMNVEV (reference sequence). The J segment lost 6 bases and the V segment lost 6 bases, leaving 8 bases of the junction unmatched. The CDR3 has 15 residues. Here the CDR3 reads CASRRAGGPGNEQFF. The DNA of the CDR3 is TGTGCCAGCAGAAGAGCGGGGGGGCCTGGCAATGAGCAGTTCTTC.